This TCR beta chain was documented in a study of blood T cell repertoires in COVID-19. Study-level information: Acute-phase and convalescent COVID-19 samples originated in the United States, Italy and Spain.

Adults between about 18 and 89 years of age took part from about two dozen US areas. The CDR3 covers 12 residues. V lost 3 bases and J 7 bases, leaving 7 bases between the germline ends. In germline, CDR1 is LNHDA, CDR2 SQIVND (reference sequence). Repertoires were generated with immunoSEQ multiplex PCR, while TCRdb's copy carries only in-frame clones and drops some. The sample consists of 350,000 to 550,000 clones, 87% of them appearing once. The chain carries TRBV19 and TRBJ1-3; no firm D call. Source material: PBMCs or T cells enriched from blood (not recorded which). The TCR sequence derives from a woman between 18 and 29 years old with acute COVID-19. In nucleotides, the CDR3 is TGTGCCAGTAGTATGTCGGTCAACACCATATATTTT. Protein product: CASSMSVNTIYF.